This is a list of T cell receptor beta chains from one sample in a study of CD8 T cells in ankylosing spondylitis. TCRdb re-derived calls from the 5' RACE reads in MiXCR, one entry per CDR3 protein. This table has fewer than 500,000 distinct CDR3 sequences, roughly 26% appearing once. Sequencing was performed on blood, either unsorted or a sorted T cell fraction (not recorded which). The receptors were sampled from a male donor with ankylosing spondylitis. The CDR3 runs from the conserved cysteine through the conserved F or W. D genes are given only for firm matches. Size tells how often a clone was seen (once, few, many) or the class of an expanded clone, and some rows leave it out.

DNA: TGTGCCAGTAGTATAATACAGAACAATCAGCCCCAGCATTTT; CDR3: CASSIIQNNQPQHF; size: .; D: .; J: TRBJ1-5; V: TRBV19
DNA: TGCAGTGCTGGTAGGGACCCCTACAATGAGCAGTTCTTC; CDR3: CSAGRDPYNEQFF; size: many; D: .; J: TRBJ2-1; V: TRBV20-1
DNA: TGCGCCAGCAGCCGGGACAGGGACACCTACGAGCAGTACTTC; CDR3: CASSRDRDTYEQYF; size: few; D: TRBD1; J: TRBJ2-7; V: TRBV5-1
DNA: TGCGCCAGCAGCTTCGTCCAGGGTCCTACTGGAAACACCATATATTTT; CDR3: CASSFVQGPTGNTIYF; size: .; D: .; J: TRBJ1-3; V: TRBV5-1
DNA: TGCAGTGCTAGCGACTCGCCCTCCTACAATGAGCAGTTCTTC; CDR3: CSASDSPSYNEQFF; size: .; D: .; J: TRBJ2-1; V: TRBV20-1
DNA: TGCAGTGCCGAGAAACCTACTAGCGGGAGGATTAATGAGCAGTTCTTC; CDR3: CSAEKPTSGRINEQFF; size: few; D: TRBD2; J: TRBJ2-1; V: TRBV20-1
DNA: TGCGCCAGCAGCCTGGGACAGAAGGCAGATACGCAGTATTTT; CDR3: CASSLGQKADTQYF; size: .; D: TRBD1; J: TRBJ2-3; V: TRBV5-1
DNA: TGCGCCAGCAGCCGGGCGGACAGGAGTAATGAAAAACTGTTTTTT; CDR3: CASSRADRSNEKLFF; size: .; D: TRBD1; J: TRBJ1-4; V: TRBV5-1
DNA: TGCGCCAGCAGCTTGGGGAGCGTCCGGACTAGCGGTAGCTCCTACGAGCAGTACTTC; CDR3: CASSLGSVRTSGSSYEQYF; size: .; D: TRBD2; J: TRBJ2-7; V: TRBV5-1
DNA: TGTGCCAGCAGCCCCGATACTTACTCCTACAATGAGCAGTTCTTC; CDR3: CASSPDTYSYNEQFF; size: .; D: .; J: TRBJ2-1; V: TRBV12-3/TRBV12-4
DNA: TGTGCCAGCAGCAATCTAGCGGGGGCTGACAATGAGCAGTTCTTC; CDR3: CASSNLAGADNEQFF; size: .; D: TRBD2; J: TRBJ2-1; V: TRBV11-3
DNA: TGCAGTGCTAGACAGGGGTTCGATGAAAAACTGTTTTTT; CDR3: CSARQGFDEKLFF; size: many; D: .; J: TRBJ1-4; V: TRBV20-1
DNA: TGTGCCAGCAGCTTCGGCGGGACTAGCACAGATACGCAGTATTTT; CDR3: CASSFGGTSTDTQYF; size: .; D: .; J: TRBJ2-3; V: TRBV7-2
DNA: TGTGCCAGCAGTTTAGCGACAGCACCATCTCTGGGCTACACCTTC; CDR3: CASSLATAPSLGYTF; size: many; D: .; J: TRBJ1-2; V: TRBV12-3/TRBV12-4
DNA: TGTGCCAGCAGCTTTGAGGGGGGGTCGTACAATGAGCAGTTCTTC; CDR3: CASSFEGGSYNEQFF; size: many; D: .; J: TRBJ2-1; V: TRBV7-9
DNA: TGCGCCAGCAGGAGCAACAGGGCGAACACTGAAGCTTTCTTT; CDR3: CASRSNRANTEAFF; size: .; D: .; J: TRBJ1-1; V: TRBV5-1
DNA: TGTGCCAGCAGCAAACTAGCGGGTCCCGGGGAGCTGTTTTTT; CDR3: CASSKLAGPGELFF; size: few; D: TRBD2; J: TRBJ2-2; V: TRBV6-2/TRBV6-3
DNA: TGCAGCGTTGATTCCAGCGGGAGCGGCACAGATACGCAGTATTTT; CDR3: CSVDSSGSGTDTQYF; size: few; D: TRBD2; J: TRBJ2-3; V: TRBV29-1